This T cell receptor beta chain was documented in a study of T cell responses to AZD1222 COVID-19 vaccine. As concerns this clone: Its antigen is not known.

The CDR3 totals 12 residues. Germline CDR1 reads SEHNR; CDR2 reads FQNEAQ (reference sequence). The ends were cut back, 2 bases at V and 6 bases at J, with 8 bases in the middle. The study, taken as a whole, reports: With dominance at 160-218 and 743-854, vaccine-associated CD4 TCRs spanned spike.

Data came from immunoSEQ multiplex PCR; TCRdb stores just in-frame clones and leaves some out. The data contain about 150,000 clones, 90% to 95% of them singletons. The specimen was peripheral blood, collected 28 days after the second AZD1222 dose. The receptor was derived from an adult who received the AZD1222 COVID-19 vaccine. The J gene is TRBJ2-7, the V gene TRBV7-9; D unresolved. The CDR3 DNA reads as TGTGCCAGCAGCTTATCGGTACCCGAGCAGTACTTC. The encoded protein is CASSLSVPEQYF.